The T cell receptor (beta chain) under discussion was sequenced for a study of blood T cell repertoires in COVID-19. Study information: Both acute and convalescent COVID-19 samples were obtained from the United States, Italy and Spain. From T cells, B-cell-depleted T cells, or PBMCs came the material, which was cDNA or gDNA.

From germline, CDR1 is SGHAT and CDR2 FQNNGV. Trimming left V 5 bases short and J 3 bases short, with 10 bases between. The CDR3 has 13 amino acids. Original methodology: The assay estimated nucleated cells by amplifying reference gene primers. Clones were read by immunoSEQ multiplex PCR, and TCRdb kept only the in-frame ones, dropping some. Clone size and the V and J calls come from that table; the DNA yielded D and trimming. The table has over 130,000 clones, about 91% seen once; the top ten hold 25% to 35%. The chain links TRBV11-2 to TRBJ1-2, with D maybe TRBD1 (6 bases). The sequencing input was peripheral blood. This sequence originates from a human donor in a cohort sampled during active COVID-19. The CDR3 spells CASSHRQDYGYTF. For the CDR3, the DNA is TGTGCCAGCAGCCACAGACAGGACTATGGCTACACCTTC.